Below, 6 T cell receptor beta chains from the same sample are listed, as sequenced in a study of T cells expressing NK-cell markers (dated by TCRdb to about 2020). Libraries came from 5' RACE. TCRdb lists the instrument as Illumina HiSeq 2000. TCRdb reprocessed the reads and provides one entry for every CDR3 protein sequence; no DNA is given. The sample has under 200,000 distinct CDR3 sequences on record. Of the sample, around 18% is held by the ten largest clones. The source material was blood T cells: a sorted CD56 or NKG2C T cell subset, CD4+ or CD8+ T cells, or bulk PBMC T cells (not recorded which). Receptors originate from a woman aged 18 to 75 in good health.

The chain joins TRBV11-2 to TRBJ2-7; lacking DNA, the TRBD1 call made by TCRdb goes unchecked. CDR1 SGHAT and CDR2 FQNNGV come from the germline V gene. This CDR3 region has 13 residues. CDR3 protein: CASSRDTAYEQYF.

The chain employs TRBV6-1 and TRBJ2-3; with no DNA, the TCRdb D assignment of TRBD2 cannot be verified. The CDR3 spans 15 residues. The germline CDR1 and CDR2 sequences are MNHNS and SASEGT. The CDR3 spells CASSDPGTSGTGKYF.

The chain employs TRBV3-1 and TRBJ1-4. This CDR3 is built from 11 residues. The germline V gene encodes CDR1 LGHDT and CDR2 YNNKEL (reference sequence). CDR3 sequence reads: CASSQSEKLFF.

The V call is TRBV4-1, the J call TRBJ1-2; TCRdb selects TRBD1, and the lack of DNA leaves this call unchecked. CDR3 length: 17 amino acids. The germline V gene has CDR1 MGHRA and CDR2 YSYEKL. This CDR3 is CASSRKPPSGGRYGYTF.

The CDR3 spells CASSVVAEVTGELFF. This chain uses TRBV9 with TRBJ2-2; the D gene TCRdb calls, TRBD2, cannot be checked with no DNA. The CDR3 is 15 amino acids. From germline, CDR1 is SGDLS and CDR2 YYNGEE.

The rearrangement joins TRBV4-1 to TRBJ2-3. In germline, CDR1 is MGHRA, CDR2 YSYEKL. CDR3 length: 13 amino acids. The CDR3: CASSLSLESTQYF.